This paragraph covers one T cell receptor beta chain sequence. Its matching antigen is unknown. The data stem from a study of siplizumab effects on memory and regulatory T cells. Germline V gene lookup returns CDR1 LNHDA and CDR2 SQIVND (reference sequence). This CDR3 is 14 amino acids long. The V and J ends lost 4 bases and 5 bases respectively, with 11 bases between them. For every sample, approximately 9 x 10^4 TCR templates were assayed. TCRdb keeps only in-frame clones here, not all; method: immunoSEQ multiplex PCR. The sample lists about 110,000 clones, under 95% occurring once. Study results and caveats: The Treg-derived share of mappable alloreactive CD4+ clones averaged roughly 69% with siplizumab and roughly 28% in controls. Memory cells seemed less diverse than naive T cells, which seemed major alloresponse contributors.

The chain employs TRBV19 and TRBJ1-4; D not certain. The sequence derives from a human donor in good health. Sequenced input: CD4+ T cells sorted from blood. The CDR3 reads CASSRRTGNEKLFF. CDR3 in DNA: TGTGCCAGTAGTAGACGGACGGGGAATGAAAAACTGTTTTTT.